This TCR beta chain derives from a study of T cell repertoires in urothelial bladder cancer (dated by TCRdb to between 2018 and 2020). Broadly, across the study: Clinical stages of the roughly 12 resected lesions were three cT0, three cTa, three cT1 and three cT2 or greater. In the study, clonality of the TCR repertoire in bladder tumors was compared against clonality in benign bladder inflammation. About a dozen patients with bladder lesions undergoing transurethral resection were identified prospectively. A total of 11 to 12 resected bladder lesions, made up of urothelial carcinoma (UC+) and benign (UC-) specimens, were studied.

The TCR beta chain CDR3 region was sequenced with the immunoSEQ assay. Per the source publication's procedure: For every specimen, the T-cell fraction, clonal dominance and maximum TCR clone frequency were calculated. TCRdb took this table from immuneACCESS and kept in-frame rearrangements with V and J called. Such tables lack part of the clones; where checked against another copy, unresolved V genes explain under half of the gap, and the rest is unexplained. From that table come the V and J calls and clone size; the DNA was used to work out D and trimming. The sample profile shows about 13,000 clones; less than 75% of them were found once. The ten most abundant clones make up about 8.1% of the sample. About this clone: Its recognized antigen is unknown. No quality values exist for individual bases; no much larger clone is one base distant.

Bladder lesion specimens were collected at transurethral resection and stored at -80C. DNA was isolated from bladder specimens obtained during transurethral resection. Findings and caveats that apply to the study as a whole: Urothelial carcinoma specimens contained fewer T cells than benign specimens, with a median of roughly 5,600 versus 26,000. A median tumor infiltrating lymphocyte percentage of 2% was observed in carcinoma specimens, compared with about 13% in benign specimens. In carcinoma specimens a single T-cell clone made up as much as 17% of infiltrating lymphocytes, compared with around 2.2% in benign specimens.

Measured from the cysteine to the phenylalanine, the CDR3 is 12 residues long. The retained sequence is limited to the CDR3, 36 bases, with the frame set at the first base. For CDR1 and CDR2, the germline V gene (reference sequence) lists SEHNR and FQNEAQ. The trim is 3 bases for V and 6 bases for J, with a gap of 8 bases between the germline ends. The rearrangement joined TRBV7-9 to TRBJ1-2, with no D gene named confidently. The sequence was obtained from a human donor with urothelial carcinoma. The sample taken for sequencing was tumor-infiltrating cells from bladder cancer. The nucleotide sequence reads as follows: TGTGCCAGCAGCTTCGGGTTGAATGGCTACACCTTC. It codes for CASSFGLNGYTF.